A single T cell receptor beta chain is shown here with its context. Antigen specificity is unknown. The data stem from a study of OX40 agonist ivuxolimab in advanced cancers. The wider study: Enrolled patients in dose escalation had cancers that were hepatocellular carcinoma, melanoma, renal cell or head and neck cancer.

Using immunoSEQ multiplex PCR, the repertoire was profiled, and TCRdb retains in-frame clones only, with some absent. The data show roughly 82,000 clones, more than 70% seen once. Study observations and caveats: There were, on average, more expanded clones in CD8+ T cells than in CD4+.

The CDR3 has 16 residues. Germline values: CDR1 SGHTA, CDR2 FQGNSA. V was cut by 5 bases and J by 6 bases, with 23 bases left in between. The chain links TRBV7-2 to TRBJ2-7; D may correspond to TRBD1 or TRBD2 (5 bases each). Sample: CD4+ or CD8+ T cells sorted from blood, taken in a trial of the OX40 agonist ivuxolimab. The receptor's source is an adult with an advanced solid tumor such as melanoma, head and neck, liver or kidney cancer. CDR3 DNA sequence: TGTGCCAGCAGCCCCAACCCCGGGACGGATGTGGGCGAGCAGTACTTC. Its translation: CASSPNPGTDVGEQYF.